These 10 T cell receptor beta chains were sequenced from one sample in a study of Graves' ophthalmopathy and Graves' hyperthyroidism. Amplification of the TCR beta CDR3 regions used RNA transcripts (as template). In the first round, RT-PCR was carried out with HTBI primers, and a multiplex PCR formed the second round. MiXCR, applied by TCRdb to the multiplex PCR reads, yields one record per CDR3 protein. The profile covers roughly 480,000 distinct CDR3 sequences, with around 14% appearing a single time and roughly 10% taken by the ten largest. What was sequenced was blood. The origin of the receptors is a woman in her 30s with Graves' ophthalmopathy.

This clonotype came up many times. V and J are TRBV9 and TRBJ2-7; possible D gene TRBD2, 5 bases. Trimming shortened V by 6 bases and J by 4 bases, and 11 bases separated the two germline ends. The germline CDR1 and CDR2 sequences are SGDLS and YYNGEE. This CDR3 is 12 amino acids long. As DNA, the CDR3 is TGTGCCAGCAACGGAACGGGGTACGAGCAGTACTTC. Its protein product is CASNGTGYEQYF.

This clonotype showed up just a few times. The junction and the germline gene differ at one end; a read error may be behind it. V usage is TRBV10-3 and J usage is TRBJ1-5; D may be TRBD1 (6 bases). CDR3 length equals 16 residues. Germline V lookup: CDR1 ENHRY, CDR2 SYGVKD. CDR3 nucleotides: TGTGCCACCGTACAAAATAAGGGGGGTGGGTATCAGCCCCGGCATTTT. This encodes CATVQNKGGGYQPRHF.

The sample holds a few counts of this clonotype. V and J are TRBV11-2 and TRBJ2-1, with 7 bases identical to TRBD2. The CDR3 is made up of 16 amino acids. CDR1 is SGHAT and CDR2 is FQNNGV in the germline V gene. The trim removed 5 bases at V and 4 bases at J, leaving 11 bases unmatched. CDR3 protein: CASSPGWEGLYNEQFF. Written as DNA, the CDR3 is TGTGCCAGCAGCCCCGGGTGGGAGGGGTTATACAATGAGCAGTTCTTC.

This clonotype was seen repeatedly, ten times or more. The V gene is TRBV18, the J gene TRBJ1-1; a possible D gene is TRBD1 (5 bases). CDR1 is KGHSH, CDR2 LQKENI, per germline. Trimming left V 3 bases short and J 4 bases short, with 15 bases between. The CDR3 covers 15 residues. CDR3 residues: CASSPRSGGSTEAFF. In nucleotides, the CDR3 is TGTGCCAGCTCACCTCGAAGTGGGGGTAGCACTGAAGCTTTCTTT. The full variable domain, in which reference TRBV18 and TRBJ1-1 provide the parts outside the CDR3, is NAGVMQNPRHLVRRRGQEARLRCSPMKGHSHVYWYRQLPEEGLKFMVYLQKENIIDESGMPKERFSAEFPKEGPSILRIQQVVRGDSAAYFCASSPRSGGSTEAFFGQGTRLTVV.

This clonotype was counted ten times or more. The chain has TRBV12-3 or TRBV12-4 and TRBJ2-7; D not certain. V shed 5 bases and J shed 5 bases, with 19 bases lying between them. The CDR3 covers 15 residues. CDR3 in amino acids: CASSPTRWLGHEQYF. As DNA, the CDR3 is TGTGCCAGCAGTCCCACCCGGTGGCTGGGTCACGAGCAGTACTTC.

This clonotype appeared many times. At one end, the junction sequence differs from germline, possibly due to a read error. The CDR3 here is CASSPGQGNSGYTF. The CDR3 DNA reads as TGTGCCAGCAGTCCGGGACAGGGTAACTCTGGCTACACCTTC. The chain couples TRBV27 to TRBJ1-2, with TRBD1 matching 9 bases. This CDR3 has 14 residues. In germline, CDR1 is MNHEY, CDR2 SMNVEV (reference sequence).

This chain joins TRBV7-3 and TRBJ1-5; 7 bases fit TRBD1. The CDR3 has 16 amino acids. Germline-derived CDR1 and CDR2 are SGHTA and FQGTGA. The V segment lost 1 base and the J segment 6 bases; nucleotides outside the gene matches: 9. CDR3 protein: CASSLIGDREFQPQHF. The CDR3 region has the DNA TGTGCCAGCAGCTTAATCGGAGACAGGGAGTTTCAGCCCCAGCATTTT.

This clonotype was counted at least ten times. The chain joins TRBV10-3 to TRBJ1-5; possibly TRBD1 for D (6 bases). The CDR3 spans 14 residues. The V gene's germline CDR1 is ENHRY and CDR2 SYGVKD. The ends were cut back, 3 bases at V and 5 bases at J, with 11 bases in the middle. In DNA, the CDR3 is TGTGCCATCAGTGATGGAGGGGGGCATCAGCCCCAGCATTTT. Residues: CAISDGGGHQPQHF.

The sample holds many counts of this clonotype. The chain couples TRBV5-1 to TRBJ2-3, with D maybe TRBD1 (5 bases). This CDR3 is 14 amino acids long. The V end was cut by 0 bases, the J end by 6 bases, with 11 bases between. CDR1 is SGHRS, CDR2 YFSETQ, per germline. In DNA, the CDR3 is TGCGCCAGCAGCTTGGCCCTTAGACAGGATACGCAGTATTTT. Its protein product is CASSLALRQDTQYF.

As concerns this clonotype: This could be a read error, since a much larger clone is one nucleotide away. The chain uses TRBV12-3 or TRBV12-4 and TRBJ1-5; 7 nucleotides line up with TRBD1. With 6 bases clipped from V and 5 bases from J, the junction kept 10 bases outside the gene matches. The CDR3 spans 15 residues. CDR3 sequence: CASRQQGISYQPQHF. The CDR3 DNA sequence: TGTGCCAGCAGGCAACAGGGGATCTCTTATCAGCCCCAGCATTTT.